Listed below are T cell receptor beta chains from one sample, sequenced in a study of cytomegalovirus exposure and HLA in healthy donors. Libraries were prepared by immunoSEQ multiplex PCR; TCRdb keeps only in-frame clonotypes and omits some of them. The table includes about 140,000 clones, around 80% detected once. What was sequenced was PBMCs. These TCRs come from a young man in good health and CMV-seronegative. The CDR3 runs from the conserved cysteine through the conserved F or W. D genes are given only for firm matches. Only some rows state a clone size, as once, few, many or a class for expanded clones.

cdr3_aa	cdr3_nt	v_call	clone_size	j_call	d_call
CASSQDSLAGSYEQYF	TGCGCCAGCAGCCAAGACAGCCTAGCGGGGTCCTACGAGCAGTACTTC	TRBV4-1	NA	TRBJ2-7	TRBD2
CASNQGQETQYF	TGTGCCAGCAATCAGGGTCAAGAGACCCAGTACTTC	TRBV28	once	TRBJ2-5	NA
CASSLYAIQGNTIYF	TGTGCCAGCAGTTTATACGCGATCCAGGGGAACACCATATATTTT	TRBV28	NA	TRBJ1-3	NA
CASSLVARGYEQYF	TGTGCCAGCAGCTTGGTTGCCAGGGGGTACGAGCAGTACTTC	TRBV5-6	few	TRBJ2-7	TRBD1
CASISGLHNEQFF	TGTGCCAGCATCTCGGGACTCCACAATGAGCAGTTCTTC	TRBV6-5	NA	TRBJ2-1	NA
CASSRDRGGYGYTF	TGCGCCAGCAGCAGGGACAGGGGTGGCTATGGCTACACCTTC	TRBV5-1	NA	TRBJ1-2	TRBD1
CSVGLTGGAGPPYEQYF	TGCAGCGTTGGGCTGACAGGGGGCGCGGGGCCACCTTACGAGCAGTACTTC	TRBV29-1	NA	TRBJ2-7	TRBD1
CASSSYATNEKLFF	TGTGCCAGCAGCTCCTATGCAACTAATGAAAAACTGTTTTTT	TRBV7-9	once	TRBJ1-4	NA
CASSLAGTVSYEQYF	TGCGCCAGCAGCTTGGCAGGGACAGTAAGTTACGAGCAGTACTTC	TRBV5-1	NA	TRBJ2-7	TRBD1
CASSPGTGLIGELFF	TGTGCCAGCTCACCAGGGACAGGGTTAATCGGGGAGCTGTTTTTT	TRBV18	once	TRBJ2-2	TRBD1
CASREVGGFF	TGTGCCAGCAGGGAGGTCGGGGGTTTCTTT	TRBV6-1	NA	TRBJ1-1	NA
CASSSPVGASYEQYF	TGTGCCAGCAGCTCCCCCGTAGGGGCGTCCTACGAGCAGTACTTC	TRBV5-8	NA	TRBJ2-7	NA
CASSPGTGGGTEAFF	TGCGCCAGCAGCCCCGGGACAGGGGGCGGCACTGAAGCTTTCTTT	TRBV10-2	NA	TRBJ1-1	TRBD1
CAISERDRGRNQPQHF	TGTGCCATCAGTGAGAGGGACAGGGGGCGAAATCAGCCCCAGCATTTT	TRBV10-3	NA	TRBJ1-5	TRBD1
CASSERDRMNTEAFF	TGTGCCAGCAGTGAGAGGGACAGGATGAACACTGAAGCTTTCTTT	TRBV6-1	few	TRBJ1-1	TRBD1
CASSLTFRGNEQFF	TGTGCCAGCAGCTTGACTTTCAGGGGCAATGAGCAGTTCTTC	TRBV5-4	NA	TRBJ2-1	NA
CASSLYRQPQHF	TGCGCCAGCAGCTTGTATCGTCAGCCCCAGCATTTT	TRBV5-1	NA	TRBJ1-5	NA
CASSQVVQETQYF	TGCGCCAGCAGCCAGGTAGTTCAAGAGACCCAGTACTTC	TRBV4-1	NA	TRBJ2-5	NA
CACMQVTGVDYGYTF	TGTGCCTGTATGCAAGTGACAGGGGTTGACTATGGCTACACCTTC	TRBV28	few	TRBJ1-2	TRBD1
CAITSGGSTDTQYF	TGTGCCATCACGAGCGGGGGCAGCACAGATACGCAGTATTTT	TRBV10-3	NA	TRBJ2-3	TRBD2
CASSLAPLNEQFF	TGTGCCAGCAGCTTAGCCCCCCTCAATGAGCAGTTCTTC	TRBV7-9	NA	TRBJ2-1	NA
CASSLGAGNAEAFF	TGTGCCAGCAGCTTAGGGGCGGGGAACGCTGAAGCTTTCTTT	TRBV7-9	NA	TRBJ1-1	NA
CASSGGGSGETQYF	TGTGCCAGCAGCGGAGGTGGTTCTGGGGAGACCCAGTACTTC	TRBV5-4	NA	TRBJ2-5	NA
CAISPGVSGGANTGELFF	TGTGCCATCAGTCCTGGGGTTAGCGGGGGCGCGAACACCGGGGAGCTGTTTTTT	TRBV10-3	NA	TRBJ2-2	TRBD2
CASSQGGLAEETQYF	TGTGCCAGCAGCCAAGGAGGACTAGCGGAAGAGACCCAGTACTTC	TRBV7-9	few	TRBJ2-5	TRBD2
CASRHFNEKLFF	TGTGCCAGCCGACACTTCAATGAAAAACTGTTTTTT	TRBV19	NA	TRBJ1-4	NA
CASSQAGLAGVIEQFF	TGCGCCAGCAGCCAAGCCGGACTAGCGGGAGTGATTGAGCAGTTCTTC	TRBV4-1	NA	TRBJ2-1	TRBD2
CASSVGASMNTEAFF	TGTGCCAGCAGCGTAGGGGCCAGCATGAACACTGAAGCTTTCTTT	TRBV9	NA	TRBJ1-1	NA
CASRNRGPSEKLFF	TGTGCCAGCAGGAACAGGGGGCCGAGTGAAAAACTGTTTTTT	TRBV28	few	TRBJ1-4	TRBD1
CSVEDHDRENTEAFF	TGCAGCGTTGAAGATCACGACAGGGAGAACACTGAAGCTTTCTTT	TRBV29-1	NA	TRBJ1-1	TRBD1
CASSPRLAGGSTGELFF	TGTGCCAGCTCACCGAGGCTAGCGGGAGGGTCCACCGGGGAGCTGTTTTTT	TRBV18	NA	TRBJ2-2	TRBD2
CASSFGGFVGRQETQYF	TGTGCCAGCAGCTTCGGTGGGTTTGTGGGGAGGCAAGAGACCCAGTACTTC	TRBV7-6	NA	TRBJ2-5	NA
CASSYSTSRGQGYTF	TGTGCCAGCAGTTACTCGACGTCCCGAGGGCAAGGCTACACCTTC	TRBV6-6	NA	TRBJ1-2	NA
CSVSRGGPYEQYF	TGCAGCGTTTCCCGGGGGGGCCCCTACGAGCAGTACTTC	TRBV29-1	NA	TRBJ2-7	TRBD2
CASSQEGSGGAGQPQHF	TGCGCCAGCAGCCAAGAGGGGAGTGGAGGGGCAGGTCAGCCCCAGCATTTT	TRBV4-1	NA	TRBJ1-5	NA
CASTNPGVRSYNEQFF	TGCGCCAGCACCAACCCCGGGGTTAGGTCCTACAATGAGCAGTTCTTC	TRBV5-1	NA	TRBJ2-1	NA
CASSPQTFTNTEAFF	TGTGCCAGCTCACCACAGACATTTACGAACACTGAAGCTTTCTTT	TRBV18	NA	TRBJ1-1	NA
CASSESGTSGRTWEQYF	TGTGCCAGCAGCGAATCCGGGACTAGCGGGAGGACTTGGGAGCAGTACTTC	TRBV9	once	TRBJ2-7	TRBD2
CASSLGAGLRTGELFF	TGTGCCAGCAGTTTAGGAGCGGGTCTGAGAACCGGGGAGCTGTTTTTT	TRBV28	NA	TRBJ2-2	NA
CASSSGIGGDRNYEQYF	TGTGCCAGCAGCTCCGGAATAGGGGGCGATAGGAACTACGAGCAGTACTTC	TRBV7-9	NA	TRBJ2-7	TRBD1
CASSTGGSSYNEQFF	TGTGCCAGCAGTACAGGTGGAAGCTCCTACAATGAGCAGTTCTTC	TRBV28	NA	TRBJ2-1	NA
CASSFPGTSGYNEQFF	TGTGCCAGCAGTTTCCCAGGGACTAGCGGTTACAATGAGCAGTTCTTC	TRBV28	NA	TRBJ2-1	TRBD2